This passage covers 19 T cell receptor beta chains from one sample sequenced in a study of human T cells and chemical hapten exposure. TCRdb processed the RACE reads anew with MiXCR; each CDR3 protein has one entry. The profile covers about 64,000 distinct CDR3 sequences, with 9.5% to 11% appearing a single time and 2% to 3% taken by the ten largest. Sample time point: patch test 3, about 24 weeks after DPC sensitization. Regarding treatment: therapeutic diphenylcyclopropenone sensitization with weekly scalp DPC. The sequencing here drew on whole blood, taken in connection with sensitization to the hapten diphenylcyclopropenone (DPC). Receptors originate from a woman aged 25 to 39 with alopecia areata. Some clones in this sample may be carry-over from other donors' samples.

V usage is TRBV20-1 and J usage is TRBJ2-1; a weak D match, TRBD2 (5 bases). The CDR3 spans 13 residues. V shed 5 bases and J shed 0 bases, with 8 bases lying between them. The germline V gene has CDR1 DFQATT and CDR2 SNEGSKA (reference sequence). CDR3 amino acids: CSAPGSSYNEQFF. As DNA, the CDR3 is TGCAGTGCTCCGGGGAGCTCCTACAATGAGCAGTTCTTC.

This clonotype has ten or more counts. This chain links TRBV7-6 with TRBJ1-2, with D possibly TRBD1 on 5 matching bases. Per germline, CDR1 SGHVS and CDR2 FNYEAQ. The CDR3 sequence is 13 residues long. V was trimmed by 5 bases and J by 5 bases, leaving 12 bases between them. The CDR3 DNA reads TGTGCCAGCAGCCCAGGGACTTTATATGGCTACACCTTC. Protein product: CASSPGTLYGYTF.

This clonotype was counted at least ten times. The V gene is TRBV6-2 or TRBV6-3, the J gene TRBJ1-1, with D maybe TRBD1 (6 bases). The germline V gene encodes CDR1 MNHEY and CDR2 SVGEGT. Trimming took 3 bases from V and 4 from J, leaving 9 bases between them. The CDR3 extends over 13 amino acids. CDR3 DNA sequence: TGTGCCAGCAGTTATCAGGGGAGCACTGAAGCTTTCTTT. This codes for CASSYQGSTEAFF.

This clonotype was detected a few times. This sequence joins TRBV21-1 and TRBJ1-1. TRBV21-1 counts as a pseudogene. This CDR3 has 12 residues. The CDR3 DNA reads TGTGCCAGCAGCAACGACTGGGCTGAAGCTTTCTTT. Encoded protein: CASSNDWAEAFF.

In this sample, this clonotype turned up many times. The chain uses TRBV7-2 and TRBJ2-3, with 13 bases identical to TRBD2. This CDR3 is built from 16 residues. Trimming took 4 bases from V and 2 from J; bases not matched to a gene: 3. In germline, CDR1 is SGHTA, CDR2 FQGNSA. The chain's CDR3 is CASSSLAGGVTDTQYF. The CDR3 DNA sequence: TGTGCCAGCAGCTCACTAGCGGGGGGGGTCACAGATACGCAGTATTTT.

The V call is TRBV7-2, the J call TRBJ2-1; either TRBD1 or TRBD2 may fit D (6 bases each). The CDR3 extends over 13 amino acids. CDR1 SGHTA and CDR2 FQGNSA come from the germline V gene. Trimming pared 5 bases from V and 8 bases from J, leaving 13 bases between. In DNA, the CDR3 is TGTGCCAGCAGCCCAGGGGCGGGGTATGAGCAGTTCTTC. Translation gives CASSPGAGYEQFF.

The V call is TRBV7-2, the J call TRBJ2-1; 10 nucleotides align to TRBD1. Germline CDR1 and CDR2: SGHTA and FQGNSA. V trimming: 6 bases; J trimming: 7 bases; junction bases outside the gene matches: 9. The CDR3 consists of 15 residues. CDR3 sequence (DNA): TGTGCCAGCAGGGGAGACAGGGGGCTGAAGAATGAGCAGTTCTTC. Translation gives CASRGDRGLKNEQFF.

This clonotype was found once. J is TRBJ1-1 and V is TRBV28; D perhaps matches TRBD1 (6 bases). Germline V gives CDR1 MDHEN, CDR2 SYDVKM. Trimming left V 5 bases short and J 1 base short, with 14 bases between. The length of the CDR3 is 15 residues. CDR3 sequence (DNA): TGTGCCAGCAGTCTGGGGACGACAGGGAACACTGAAGCTTTCTTT. Its protein product is CASSLGTTGNTEAFF. Filled out from reference TRBV28 and TRBJ1-1, the complete variable domain reads DVKVTQSSRYLVKRTGEKVFLECVQDMDHENMFWYRQDPGLGLRLIYFSYDVKMKEKGDIPEGYSVSREKKERFSLILESASTNQTSMYLCASSLGTTGNTEAFFGQGTRLTVV.

V gene TRBV19 combines with J gene TRBJ2-1; 9 bases fit TRBD2. The junction had 16 bases not matched to a gene; V was cut back by 5 bases and J by 8 bases. The CDR3 runs to 17 residues. Germline lookup yields CDR1 LNHDA and CDR2 SQIVND (reference sequence). The CDR3 bases are TGTGCCAGTAGTCCCACCCCCTGGCGGGAGGGCCGAGATGAGCAGTTCTTC. Its translation: CASSPTPWREGRDEQFF.

This clonotype has a count of ten or more. The chain joins TRBV5-1 to TRBJ2-5, with a tentative D call TRBD2 (6 bases). CDR1 SGHRS and CDR2 YFSETQ come from the germline V gene. V lost 0 bases to trimming and J lost 5 bases, with 11 bases between them. CDR3 length: 14 residues. The CDR3 loop reads CASSLGEEGETQYF. DNA of the CDR3: TGCGCCAGCAGCTTGGGGGAGGAAGGGGAGACCCAGTACTTC.

Only a few counts were recorded for this clonotype. V is TRBV19 and J is TRBJ2-1; TRBD2 is a possible D gene (6 bases). Germline values: CDR1 LNHDA, CDR2 SQIVND (reference sequence). V gave up 2 bases and J gave up 9 bases, with 14 bases separating them. The CDR3 runs 14 residues. DNA of the CDR3: TGTGCCAGTAGTATACTGGCTAGCGTTGGTGAGCAGTTCTTC. Protein product: CASSILASVGEQFF. Full variable domain (remainder filled in from reference TRBV19 and TRBJ2-1): DGGITQSPKYLFRKEGQNVTLSCEQNLNHDAMYWYRQDPGQGLRLIYYSQIVNDFQKGDIAEGYSVSREKKESFPLTVTSAQKNPTAFYLCASSILASVGEQFFGPGTRLTVL.

This rearrangement joins TRBV6-1 to TRBJ1-2, with D unclear. Germline CDR1 is MNHNS and CDR2 is SASEGT. This CDR3 has 16 residues. V was trimmed by 6 bases and J by 1 base, leaving 18 bases between them. Here the CDR3 reads CASRGVGINFNYGYTF. The CDR3 nucleotides read TGTGCCAGCAGGGGAGTGGGAATTAACTTTAACTATGGCTACACCTTC.

The genes are TRBV15 and TRBJ1-1, with 8 positions matching TRBD1. V shed 5 bases and J 5 bases; nucleotides not matched to a gene: 7. This CDR3 is built from 14 residues. Germline V gives CDR1 LNHNV, CDR2 YYDKDF (reference sequence). The CDR3 here is CATSAGQGWTEAFF. DNA of the CDR3: TGTGCCACCAGCGCCGGACAGGGATGGACTGAAGCTTTCTTT.

Many counts were recorded for this clonotype. The chain has TRBV12-3 or TRBV12-4 and TRBJ1-5, with a weak D call TRBD1 (6 bases). This CDR3 contains 14 residues. Trimming took 6 bases from V and 0 from J, leaving 9 bases between them. CDR3 loop: CASSPTGSNQPQHF. The CDR3, as DNA: TGTGCCAGCAGCCCGACAGGTAGCAATCAGCCCCAGCATTTT.

In this sample, this clonotype turned up many times. J is TRBJ2-7 and V is TRBV20-1; 9 bases are shared with TRBD1. CDR1 and CDR2 (germline): DFQATT, SNEGSKA (reference sequence). Trimming removed 2 bases from V and 5 bases from J; junction bases left unmatched: 10. The length of the CDR3 is 15 residues. In nucleotides, the CDR3 is TGCAGTGCTAGAATCTCGGGACAGGGTAAGGACGAGCAGTACTTC. Translation: CSARISGQGKDEQYF.

This clonotype has more than one count but fewer than ten. The chain is built from TRBV10-3 and TRBJ2-5; TRBD2 might be the D (6 bases). Per germline, CDR1 ENHRY and CDR2 SYGVKD. V was trimmed by 6 bases and J by 4 bases, leaving 18 bases between them. CDR3 length: 15 residues. The CDR3 coding sequence is TGTGCCATCAGCGATCCCCGGGGGATGGGAGAGACCCAGTACTTC. This encodes CAISDPRGMGETQYF.

Ten or more counts support this clonotype. The rearrangement links TRBV9 to TRBJ2-7; 8 bases are shared with TRBD2. J lost 2 bases, V lost 0 bases, and 4 bases had no gene match. CDR3 size: 15 residues. The germline gives CDR1 SGDLS, CDR2 YYNGEE. CDR3 coding DNA: TGTGCCAGCAGCGTAGGGACTAGCATAACCTACGAGCAGTACTTC. It codes for CASSVGTSITYEQYF.

The chain carries TRBV7-2 and TRBJ2-3, with D possibly being TRBD1 or TRBD2 (6 bases each). V shed 3 bases and J shed 9 bases, with 10 bases lying between them. Germline V gene sequence: CDR1 SGHTA, CDR2 FQGNSA. This CDR3 has 12 residues. CDR3 sequence (DNA): TGTGCCAGCAGCTTGGAGGGGACAACGCAGTATTTT. Protein: CASSLEGTTQYF.

This clonotype turned up a few times. The gene calls are TRBV6-1 and TRBJ2-4; 9 bases align to TRBD1. The CDR3 is made up of 14 amino acids. Germline V gives CDR1 MNHNS, CDR2 SASEGT. V was pared by 8 bases and J by 7 bases, with 9 bases of the junction left unmatched. CDR3 in amino acids: CASQMTGGGNIQYF. As DNA, the CDR3 is TGTGCCAGCCAGATGACAGGGGGAGGTAACATTCAGTACTTC.